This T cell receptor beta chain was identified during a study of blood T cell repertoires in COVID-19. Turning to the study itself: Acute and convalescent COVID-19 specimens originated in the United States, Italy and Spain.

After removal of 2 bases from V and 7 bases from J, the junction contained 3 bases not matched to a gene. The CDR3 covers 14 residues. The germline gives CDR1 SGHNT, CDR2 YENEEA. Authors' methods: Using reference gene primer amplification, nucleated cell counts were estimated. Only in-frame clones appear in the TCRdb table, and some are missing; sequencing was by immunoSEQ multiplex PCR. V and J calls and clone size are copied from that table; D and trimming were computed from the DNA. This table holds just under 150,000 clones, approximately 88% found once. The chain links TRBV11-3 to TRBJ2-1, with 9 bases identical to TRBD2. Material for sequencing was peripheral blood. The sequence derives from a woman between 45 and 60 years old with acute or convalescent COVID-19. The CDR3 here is CASSLLRGGNEQFF. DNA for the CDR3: TGTGCCAGCAGCTTACTGCGGGGGGGGAATGAGCAGTTCTTC.